This T cell receptor (beta chain) was recorded in a study of molecular identifiers for immune sequencing clone quantification. Findings and caveats of the study: Clones exceeding 20 RNA copies carried over 98% of effector molecules but under 1% of naive-cell molecules.

The germline V gene encodes CDR1 LNHDA and CDR2 SQIVND (reference sequence). Deletions cut 7 bases from V and 4 bases from J, with 14 bases between. The CDR3 runs to 14 residues. A remark on this clonotype: Antigen unknown.

The use of previously described methods and listed TCR primers produced the bulk TCR libraries. One entry per CDR3 protein results from TCRdb running MiXCR on the PCR reads. Of about 630,000 distinct CDR3 sequences in the sample, 25% were seen once. In the sort, naive CD8 T cells were defined as CD8+CD4-CCR7+CD45RA+. Material: naive CD8+ T cells from blood, with Jurkat cell RNA spiked in. The sample's subset: FACS-sorted CD8+CD4-CCR7+CD45RA+ naive T cells. This TCR was recovered from a human donor in good health. Some libraries in this study had Jurkat cell RNA spiked in. The genes are TRBV19 and TRBJ1-5; D possibly corresponds to TRBD1 (5 bases). The CDR3 sequence is CASTPTGGNQPQHF. The CDR3 coding sequence is TGTGCCAGTACGCCGACCGGGGGGAATCAGCCCCAGCATTTT.